A selection of T cell receptor beta chains follows, all from one sample in a study of T cell changes during pregnancy in multiple sclerosis. Sequencing used immunoSEQ multiplex PCR; TCRdb keeps in-frame clones, though not all of them. The data contain 40,000 to 55,000 clones, 75% to 95% of them seen just once; the ten biggest clones take up 7.5% to 9%. This sample comprised CD8+ T cells from peripheral blood mononuclear cells, obtained after pregnancy. The source is a female donor with multiple sclerosis, enrolled in a pregnancy study. Both conserved end residues are part of each CDR3. The order of the fields is CDR3 protein, CDR3 DNA, J gene, clone size, D gene, V gene. The D gene is left open where the match is weak. For some rows the clone size is stated as once, few or many, or as a class when expanded; others skip it.

CASSIGAGRESTEAFF,TGTGCCAGTAGTATTGGGGCAGGGCGGGAAAGCACTGAAGCTTTCTTT,TRBJ1-1,.,.,TRBV19
CASSLTSGGARQETQYF,TGTGCCAGCAGTTTAACTAGCGGGGGGGCGCGGCAAGAGACCCAGTACTTC,TRBJ2-5,.,TRBD2,TRBV27
CASSSGQAMNTEAFF,TGTGCCAGTAGTTCCGGACAGGCGATGAACACTGAAGCTTTCTTT,TRBJ1-1,.,TRBD1,TRBV19
CASSLGQGSNTEAFF,TGTGCCAGCAGCCTGGGACAGGGATCGAACACTGAAGCTTTCTTT,TRBJ1-1,.,TRBD1,TRBV7-9
CATSRDVGTGGQPQHF,TGTGCCACCAGCAGAGATGTTGGGACAGGGGGCCAGCCCCAGCATTTT,TRBJ1-5,.,TRBD1,TRBV15
CASRTSQGTNYGYTF,TGTGCCAGCAGAACCTCCCAGGGGACGAACTATGGCTACACCTTC,TRBJ1-2,.,.,TRBV5-4
CASGLVLASGSQAGELFF,TGTGCTAGTGGTTTGGTATTGGCTAGCGGGAGCCAGGCCGGGGAGCTGTTTTTT,TRBJ2-2,.,TRBD2,TRBV12-5
CAMLASRVGSEAFF,TGTGCCATGCTGGCGTCCAGGGTAGGGTCTGAAGCTTTCTTT,TRBJ1-1,once,.,TRBV21-1
CASSLGEQINTEAFF,TGTGCCAGCAGCTTAGGTGAACAGATAAACACTGAAGCTTTCTTT,TRBJ1-1,once,.,TRBV7-2
CASRFAGELFF,TGTGCCAGTAGATTCGCCGGGGAGCTGTTTTTT,TRBJ2-2,.,.,TRBV19
CASSLMTGESEAFF,TGTGCCAGCAGTCTTATGACGGGAGAAAGTGAAGCTTTCTTT,TRBJ1-1,.,.,TRBV27
CASSFLAVFTDTQYF,TGTGCCAGCAGTTTCCTAGCGGTCTTCACAGATACGCAGTATTTT,TRBJ2-3,.,TRBD2,TRBV27
CASSEGQGGQPQHF,TGTGCCAGCAGTGAAGGACAGGGAGGTCAGCCCCAGCATTTT,TRBJ1-5,.,TRBD1,TRBV2
CASSLARGIHLNTEAFF,TGTGCCAGCAGCTTAGCGCGAGGGATCCACCTGAACACTGAAGCTTTCTTT,TRBJ1-1,.,.,TRBV7-8
CASSFIYQGNEQFF,TGTGCCAGCAGCTTTATATATCAGGGGAATGAGCAGTTCTTC,TRBJ2-1,.,.,TRBV7-2
CASSHPGEEGRTDTQYF,TGCGCCAGCAGCCATCCCGGAGAAGAGGGCCGCACAGATACGCAGTATTTT,TRBJ2-3,once,.,TRBV4-1
CASSLLAGGESYNEQFF,TGTGCCAGCAGCTTACTAGCGGGAGGGGAGTCCTACAATGAGCAGTTCTTC,TRBJ2-1,.,TRBD2,TRBV7-6
CASSFPDRDGYTF,TGTGCCAGCAGTTTTCCGGACAGGGATGGCTACACCTTC,TRBJ1-2,.,TRBD1,TRBV6-5
CASSPLGGRETQYF,TGTGCCAGCAGTCCTCTCGGGGGGCGAGAGACCCAGTACTTC,TRBJ2-5,.,.,TRBV27
CASSLGDRVTEAFF,TGCGCCAGCAGCTTGGGGGACAGGGTTACTGAAGCTTTCTTT,TRBJ1-1,.,TRBD1,TRBV5-1
CASSPLGAGANTGELFF,TGCGCCAGCAGCCCCCTAGGGGCGGGGGCGAACACCGGGGAGCTGTTTTTT,TRBJ2-2,.,TRBD2,TRBV4-1
CASSLSGHGYKAFF,TGTGCCAGCAGTTTATCCGGACACGGCTACAAAGCTTTCTTT,TRBJ1-1,few,.,TRBV27
CASSPRERTGTFQETQYF,TGCGCCAGCAGCCCCAGAGAGCGGACAGGGACCTTTCAAGAGACCCAGTACTTC,TRBJ2-5,.,TRBD1,TRBV5-1
CASREKGEGIYGYTF,TGTGCCAGTCGAGAGAAGGGGGAGGGTATCTATGGCTACACCTTC,TRBJ1-2,few,.,TRBV4-2
CSVVLAGVLFTGELFF,TGCAGCGTTGTTCTAGCGGGAGTTCTCTTCACCGGGGAGCTGTTTTTT,TRBJ2-2,.,TRBD2,TRBV29-1
CASSDIAILSNQPQHF,TGTGCCAGCAGTGATATAGCGATTCTGAGCAATCAGCCCCAGCATTTT,TRBJ1-5,.,.,TRBV6-1
CASSSLPSGIYEQYF,TGCGCCAGCAGCTCGCTTCCTAGCGGGATCTACGAGCAGTACTTC,TRBJ2-7,.,TRBD2,TRBV5-1
CASSHGGGDEKLFF,TGTGCCAGCAGCCACGGGGGTGGAGATGAAAAACTGTTTTTT,TRBJ1-4,.,.,TRBV7-9
CAWAEGGNTEAFF,TGTGCCTGGGCGGAGGGAGGGAACACTGAAGCTTTCTTT,TRBJ1-1,few,.,TRBV30
CASSPGDLNSFYGYTF,TGTGCCAGCAGCCCAGGGGATCTCAATAGTTTCTATGGCTACACCTTC,TRBJ1-2,.,.,TRBV7-2
CASSEAETHATNEKLFF,TGTGCCAGCAGTGAAGCTGAGACACATGCAACTAATGAAAAACTGTTTTTT,TRBJ1-4,.,.,TRBV6-1
CASSMGGGSGETQYF,TGTGCCAGTAGTATGGGGGGAGGGTCCGGGGAGACCCAGTACTTC,TRBJ2-5,.,TRBD2,TRBV19
CASSFATYNEQFF,TGTGCCAGCAGTTTCGCCACTTACAATGAGCAGTTCTTC,TRBJ2-1,.,.,TRBV27
CASSLGAWFREGPYNEQFF,TGTGCCAGCAGCTTAGGGGCATGGTTCCGGGAGGGCCCATATAATGAGCAGTTCTTC,TRBJ2-1,.,TRBD2,TRBV7-8
CASSLSNEQYF,TGTGCCAGCAGCTTGAGTAACGAGCAGTACTTC,TRBJ2-7,.,.,TRBV11-2
CASRQHRDRLNTGELFF,TGTGCCAGCAGGCAACACCGGGACAGGCTGAACACCGGGGAGCTGTTTTTT,TRBJ2-2,.,TRBD1,TRBV2
CASSSGQGAAEAFF,TGTGCCAGCAGCTCAGGACAGGGGGCCGCTGAAGCTTTCTTT,TRBJ1-1,.,TRBD1,TRBV5-6
CAWGGAFQPQHF,TGTGCCTGGGGCGGCGCCTTTCAGCCCCAGCATTTT,TRBJ1-5,.,.,TRBV30
CASRLSGTGRGYTF,TGTGCCAGCAGACTTTCCGGGACAGGGAGGGGCTACACCTTC,TRBJ1-2,.,TRBD1,TRBV28
CASSEYGASEQFF,TGTGCCAGCAGTGAATATGGGGCAAGTGAGCAGTTCTTC,TRBJ2-1,.,.,TRBV2
CASSRRLAEWGEQYF,TGTGCCAGCAGTCGTAGACTAGCGGAGTGGGGCGAGCAGTACTTC,TRBJ2-7,.,TRBD2,TRBV5-5